This T cell receptor beta chain was retrieved from a study of robustness of blood B and T cell sequencing (dated by TCRdb to the late 2010s). At the level of the whole study: The goal of the study was to figure out the amount of peripheral blood required to reliably characterize the TCRbeta and IgG repertoires of an individual. In each of the ten independently drawn blood samples, both the TCRbeta and the IgG repertoires were quantified. As technical replicates, two replicate TCRbeta cDNA libraries were made from one shared RNA pool taken from a single 10 ml draw. Beyond this particular receptor, the publication reports: The 1,000 most abundant TCRbeta clonotypes from the pooled draws were found in every single 10 ml sample. The TCRbeta rarefaction curves did not fully level off, which suggests under-sequencing or many low-abundance clonotypes. Pooling tubes did not make the overlap of rare TCRbeta clonotypes any better, which implies that much larger blood volumes would be needed to capture those rare clonotypes. Evidence of cross-contamination, likely from batch processing, showed up in one pair of TCRbeta libraries, so the UMI-sequence pairs shared by that pair of libraries were removed. Between the technical replicate libraries, roughly 95% of the top 10,000 TCRbeta clonotypes in one library were also present in the other library. Because EDTA tubes had to be fractionated immediately, the use of EDTA tubes in multi-site collections was limited. Combining 3 or 4 tubes (roughly 29-40 ml blood) brought coverage of the top 10,000 TCRbeta clonotypes close to saturation.

A remark on this clonotype: It has no known antigen specificity. Per-base qualities were not stored, and no clone one base away is much larger.

The CDR3 sequence holds 17 residues, the cysteine and phenylalanine included. The entry retains the CDR3 DNA only, 51 bases that are in frame from base 1. The germline V gene (reference sequence) provides CDR1 DFQATT and CDR2 SNEGSKA. After removal of 3 bases from V and 0 bases from J, the junction retains 11 bases not matched to a gene. The library was produced with PCR. The instrument given in TCRdb is Illumina MiSeq. cDNA was synthesized with SMARTScribe reverse transcriptase and a 5' template-switch oligo that added a universal priming site. The template-switch oligo carried a 12-nucleotide random unique molecular identifier (UMI) that tagged each cDNA molecule. During reverse transcription, chain-specific reverse primers targeted TCRbeta transcripts. Leftover template-switch adapters were removed by uracil DNA glycosylase treatment, and cDNA was purified using a Qiagen MinElute kit. The first PCR used KAPA HiFi HotStart ReadyMix for roughly 25 cycles, split across four 50 ul reactions with step-out primers. Products of the first-round PCR were gel-purified before additional amplification. Illumina Nextera adapters were attached in a second PCR of 7 to 8 cycles, and the libraries were then purified and pooled. For each TCRbeta molecule, the UMI barcode was captured by a 50-nucleotide 5' read. The source study handled its data this way. Reads were grouped by UMI into consensus reads using the MIGEC toolkit. PEAR was used to merge forward and reverse consensus reads into final reads. Identical UMI-sequence pairs found in more than one library were treated as cross-sample contamination and removed by a custom decontamination script. MIGMAP, a wrapper around IgBLAST, was used for V(D)J assignment and CDR3 extraction. A TCR clonotype was defined as sharing the same V gene, J gene and CDR3 amino acid sequence, and CDR1 and CDR2 were not sequenced. TCRdb trimmed public reads at Q25 via fastp, called clones via MiXCR and kept in-frame beta chains. Entries that share a CDR3 protein sequence are merged under the most common genes and DNA. These V and J calls are TCRdb output, not the study's own analysis. The sample includes about 3,600 distinct CDR3 sequences, with over 50% observed a single time. Together, the top ten hold approximately 24% of the sample.

mRNA, which captures expressed receptors, was used instead of genomic DNA for quantification of TCRbeta repertoires. Without any cell sorting, leukocytes from the buffy coat were collected into Trizol, and RNA was extracted using the Direct-zol RNA MiniPrep Plus kit. EDTA blood tubes were centrifuged immediately at 4°C to separate plasma, buffy coat and red blood cells. The sample taken for sequencing was peripheral blood. The chain joins TRBV20-1 to TRBJ2-7, with 10 middle bases fitting TRBD2. This receptor was taken from a human donor in good health. The CDR3 region has the sequence CSASALAGEMPSYEQYF. The DNA reads TGCAGTGCTAGTGCCCTAGCGGGGGAAATGCCCTCCTACGAGCAGTACTTC.